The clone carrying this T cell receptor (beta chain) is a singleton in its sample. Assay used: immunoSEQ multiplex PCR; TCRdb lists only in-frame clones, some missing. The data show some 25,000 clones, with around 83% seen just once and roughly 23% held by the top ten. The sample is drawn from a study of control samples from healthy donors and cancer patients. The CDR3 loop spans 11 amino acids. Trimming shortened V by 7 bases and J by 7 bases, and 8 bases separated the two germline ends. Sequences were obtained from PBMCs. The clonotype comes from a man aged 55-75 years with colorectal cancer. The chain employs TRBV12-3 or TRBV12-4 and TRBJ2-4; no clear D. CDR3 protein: CASKGRNIQYF. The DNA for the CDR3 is TGTGCCAGCAAAGGCAGGAACATTCAGTACTTC.